One sample yielded the 23 T cell receptor beta chains listed below, sequenced in a study of blood T cell repertoires in COVID-19. Using immunoSEQ multiplex PCR, the repertoire was profiled, and TCRdb retains in-frame clones only, with some absent. This sample has a few hundred thousand clones, with roughly nine tenths found just once. The sample consisted of PBMCs or T cells enriched from blood (not recorded which). These receptors were taken from a woman in her 50s who had been exposed to COVID-19.

The chain employs TRBV11-2 and TRBJ2-5, with D perhaps matching TRBD1 (6 bases). CDR3 size: 16 residues. Trimming shortened V by 5 bases and J by 1 base, and 17 bases separated the two germline ends. Germline V CDR1 and CDR2: SGHAT, FQNNGV. The DNA of the CDR3 is TGTGCCAGCAGCCCTAGGGGGACACTCGCCCAAGAGACCCAGTACTTC. It translates to CASSPRGTLAQETQYF.

CDR3 loop: CAWNQKGVTF. The CDR3 DNA reads as TGTGCCTGGAATCAAAAGGGGGTCACCTTC. J is TRBJ1-2 and V is TRBV30; possibly TRBD1 for D (6 bases). The CDR3 extends over 10 amino acids. CDR1 and CDR2 from the germline V gene are GTSNPN and SVGIG (reference sequence). Trimming removed 4 bases from V and 13 bases from J, with 13 bases in between.

The chain combines TRBV6-5 with TRBJ1-1; 7 nucleotides match TRBD1. Germline lookup yields CDR1 MNHEY and CDR2 SVGAGI. The CDR3 extends over 13 amino acids. The V segment lost 6 bases and the J segment 5 bases; nucleotides outside the gene matches: 6. This chain's CDR3 is CASRRTGETEAFF. For the CDR3, the DNA is TGTGCCAGCAGACGGACAGGCGAGACTGAAGCTTTCTTT.

This clone was recorded once. This chain's CDR3 is CASSLQRGHTDTQYF. CDR3 DNA sequence: TGTGCCAGCAGCTTACAGCGGGGGCACACAGATACGCAGTATTTT. The V call is TRBV7-2, the J call TRBJ2-3; TRBD2 aligns across 8 bases. The CDR3 is 15 residues long. Germline CDR1 and CDR2: SGHTA and FQGNSA. Germline trimming cut 2 bases from V and 2 bases from J; bases unmatched to any gene: 3.

The chain recombines TRBV30 with TRBJ1-5, with 7 bases matching TRBD1. The V gene's germline CDR1 is GTSNPN and CDR2 SVGIG (reference sequence). The CDR3 contains 13 residues. V trimming: 2 bases; J trimming: 7 bases; junction bases outside the gene matches: 5. DNA of the CDR3: TGTGCCTGGAGTATTAGAGGGGGCCAGCCCCAGCATTTT. Its protein product is CAWSIRGGQPQHF.

The rearrangement uses TRBV3-1 (or the pseudogene TRBV3-2) and TRBJ1-1; tentative D call: TRBD1 (6 bases). Trimming cost V 0 bases and J 4 bases, with 9 bases left between them. The CDR3 consists of 14 residues. Germline CDR1 reads LGHDT; CDR2 reads YNNKEL (reference sequence). CDR3 sequence reads: CASSQDIGGTEAFF. The CDR3, as DNA: TGTGCCAGCAGCCAAGATATAGGGGGCACTGAAGCTTTCTTT.

This chain uses TRBV7-9 with TRBJ1-5, with 10 bases aligning to TRBD1. CDR1 and CDR2 from the germline V gene are SEHNR and FQNEAQ (reference sequence). Trimming took 1 base from V and 3 from J; bases not matched to a gene: 3. CDR3 length equals 16 residues. As DNA, the CDR3 is TGTGCCAGCAGCTTAGGGGGACAGGGGAACAATCAGCCCCAGCATTTT. Its translation is CASSLGGQGNNQPQHF.

This clone is a singleton in its sample. The genes are TRBV6-1 and TRBJ2-7; no definite D call. V gave up 2 bases and J gave up 2 bases, with 4 bases separating them. CDR3 length equals 12 residues. CDR1 MNHNS and CDR2 SASEGT come from the germline V gene. The CDR3 sequence: CASSELAYEQYF. The CDR3 DNA follows: TGTGCCAGCAGTGAATTAGCCTACGAGCAGTACTTC.

This clone was picked up a small number of times. The CDR3 DNA sequence: TGTGCCAGCAGTGGACTAGCGGGGGAGCAGTTCTTC. Its protein is CASSGLAGEQFF. The chain is built from TRBV2 and TRBJ2-1; TRBD2 matches at 11 bases. CDR3 length: 12 residues. Per germline, CDR1 SNHLY and CDR2 FYNNEI. J lost 10 bases, V lost 4 bases, and 0 bases had no gene match.

The gene calls are TRBV15 and TRBJ2-7, with TRBD2 identical over 9 bases. V shed 1 base and J 2 bases; nucleotides not matched to a gene: 0. This CDR3 spans 14 amino acids. Germline V gene sequence: CDR1 LNHNV, CDR2 YYDKDF (reference sequence). The CDR3 sequence: CATSRGTSAYEQYF. CDR3 nucleotide sequence: TGTGCCACCAGCAGAGGGACTAGCGCCTACGAGCAGTACTTC.

This clone was seen a few times. The V and J genes are TRBV27 and TRBJ1-5; D is uncertain. There are 13 residues in the CDR3. V lost 6 bases and J lost 4, with 10 bases in between. Germline loops: CDR1 MNHEY, CDR2 SMNVEV (reference sequence). CDR3 coding DNA: TGTGCCAGCAGCCCAACTTGGAATCAGCCCCAGCATTTT. This translates into CASSPTWNQPQHF.

CDR3 nucleotide sequence: TGTGCCATCGAGTTTCTGGTCGACAGGGGAACTGAAGCTTTCTTT. Its translation is CAIEFLVDRGTEAFF. The rearrangement joins TRBV10-3 to TRBJ1-1; TRBD1 agrees at 8 bases. Trimming removed 8 bases from V and 5 bases from J; junction bases left unmatched: 13. The CDR3 runs 15 residues. Per germline, CDR1 ENHRY and CDR2 SYGVKD.

V is TRBV11-2 and J is TRBJ1-6; D is uncertain. Trimming stripped 2 bases from V and 0 bases from J, with 8 bases between. This CDR3 is built from 16 residues. The germline gives CDR1 SGHAT, CDR2 FQNNGV. CDR3 in amino acids: CASSLNWSSYNSPLHF. The CDR3 bases are TGTGCCAGCAGCTTAAATTGGAGCTCCTATAATTCACCCCTCCACTTT. The variable domain in full, with the rest retrieved from reference TRBV11-2 and TRBJ1-6, is EAGVAQSPRYKIIEKRQSVAFWCNPISGHATLYWYQQILGQGPKLLIQFQNNGVVDDSQLPKDRFSAERLKGVDSTLKIQPAKLEDSAVYLCASSLNWSSYNSPLHFGNGTRLTVT.

The CDR3 sequence: CASSSGQSVYGYTF. The DNA of the CDR3 is TGCGCCAGCAGCTCGGGACAGAGCGTCTATGGCTACACCTTC. The rearrangement uses TRBV5-1 and TRBJ1-2, with 7 positions matching TRBD1. The CDR3 totals 14 residues. Trimming removed 3 bases from V and 4 bases from J; junction bases left unmatched: 6. The germline gives CDR1 SGHRS, CDR2 YFSETQ.

The gene calls are TRBV7-9 and TRBJ1-1; no reliable D call. The CDR3 is made up of 11 amino acids. Trimming took off 11 bases at V and 3 bases at J, with 10 bases between the two ends. CDR1 SEHNR and CDR2 FQNEAQ come from the germline V gene (reference sequence). CDR3 residues: CALGDHTEAFF. The CDR3 coding sequence is TGTGCCCTAGGAGATCACACTGAAGCTTTCTTT. The whole variable domain, remainder taken from reference TRBV7-9 and TRBJ1-1, is DTGVSQNPRHKITKRGQNVTFRCDPISEHNRLYWYRQTLGQGPEFLTYFQNEAQLEKSRLLSDRFSAERPKGSFSTLEIQRTEQGDSAMYLCALGDHTEAFFGQGTRLTVV.

This clone was recorded once. The chain joins TRBV4-1 to TRBJ2-7, with TRBD2 identical over 12 bases. The V gene end was trimmed by 4 bases and the J gene end by 3 bases; junction bases not matched to a gene: 4. This CDR3 region has 15 residues. Germline CDR1 MGHRA, CDR2 YSYEKL. The CDR3, as DNA: TGCGCCAGCAGCCGCACTAGCGGGGGGCACTACGAGCAGTACTTC. Translated, it gives CASSRTSGGHYEQYF.

This clone was observed a single time. The J gene is TRBJ1-1, the V gene TRBV6-5; a possible D gene is TRBD1 (5 bases). The CDR3 totals 14 residues. Germline CDR1 and CDR2: MNHEY and SVGAGI. V was pared by 2 bases and J by 2 bases, with 9 bases between. This chain's CDR3 is CASSYPRVNTEAFF. The CDR3 DNA follows: TGTGCCAGCAGTTACCCCAGGGTTAACACTGAAGCTTTCTTT.

The rearrangement joins TRBV7-2 to TRBJ1-5, with D perhaps TRBD1 (6 bases). Per germline, CDR1 SGHTA and CDR2 FQGNSA. V lost 1 base to trimming and J lost 4 bases, with 14 bases between them. The CDR3 length is 16 residues. DNA of the CDR3: TGTGCCAGCAGCTTAGAGATACAGGGCGGAAATCAGCCCCAGCATTTT. Translation: CASSLEIQGGNQPQHF.

The gene calls are TRBV20-1 and TRBJ1-1; D possibly corresponds to TRBD1 (5 bases). Germline V gene sequence: CDR1 DFQATT, CDR2 SNEGSKA (reference sequence). V lost 3 bases to trimming and J lost 7 bases, with 27 bases between them. The CDR3 has 17 amino acids. The CDR3 is CSASGPGDYTPSNEAFF. CDR3 in DNA: TGCAGTGCTAGTGGCCCGGGGGACTACACGCCCTCCAATGAAGCTTTCTTT.

The chain uses TRBV19 and TRBJ1-1; 8 bases line up with TRBD1. Germline V CDR1 and CDR2: LNHDA, SQIVND (reference sequence). With 6 bases clipped from V and 1 base from J, the junction kept 10 bases outside the gene matches. The CDR3 runs 16 residues. As DNA, the CDR3 is TGTGCCAGTAGCTTCAAACCGGGACAGGCGAACACTGAAGCTTTCTTT. Protein sequence: CASSFKPGQANTEAFF.

V gene TRBV15 combines with J gene TRBJ2-1; D remains unclear. The germline V and J ends were trimmed by 1 base and 11 bases, with 9 bases remaining between them. The CDR3 is 12 amino acids. Looked up from germline, CDR1 is LNHNV and CDR2 is YYDKDF (reference sequence). This chain's CDR3 is CATSRAGGQQFF. The CDR3 DNA is TGTGCCACCAGCAGAGCTGGCGGTCAGCAGTTCTTC.

V is TRBV5-4 and J is TRBJ1-1; D might be TRBD1 (5 bases). Trimming cost V 5 bases and J 1 base, with 9 bases left between them. Germline V gene data show CDR1 as SGHNT and CDR2 as YYREEE (reference sequence). The CDR3 has 13 amino acids. The CDR3 bases are TGTGCCAGCAGTTACACAGGGAACACTGAAGCTTTCTTT. Its translation is CASSYTGNTEAFF.

The chain recombines TRBV19 with TRBJ1-2; weak D call: TRBD1 (5 bases). V was shortened by 7 bases and J by 4 bases, with 22 bases between the two germline ends. CDR3 length: 16 amino acids. Germline V CDR1 and CDR2: LNHDA, SQIVND (reference sequence). The CDR3 DNA follows: TGTGCCAGTAATGGGCTTTGGGACGACGGGGGCTATGGCTACACCTTC. It encodes CASNGLWDDGGYGYTF.